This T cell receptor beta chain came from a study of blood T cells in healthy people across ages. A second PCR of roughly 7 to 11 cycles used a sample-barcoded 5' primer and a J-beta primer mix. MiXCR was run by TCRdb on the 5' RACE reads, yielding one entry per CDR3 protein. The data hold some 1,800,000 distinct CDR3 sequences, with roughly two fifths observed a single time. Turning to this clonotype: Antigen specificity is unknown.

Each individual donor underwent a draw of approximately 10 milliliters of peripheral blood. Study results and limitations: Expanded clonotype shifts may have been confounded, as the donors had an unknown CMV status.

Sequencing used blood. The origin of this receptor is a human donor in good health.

The CDR3 loop reads CASSFEGQYGYTF. The CDR3 coding sequence is TGCGCCAGCAGCTTTGAGGGACAGTATGGCTACACCTTC. The chain joins TRBV5-1 to TRBJ1-2, with 7 bases aligning to TRBD1. CDR3 size: 13 residues. Per the germline V gene, CDR1 is SGHRS and CDR2 is YFSETQ. V shed 2 bases and J 5 bases; nucleotides not matched to a gene: 3.